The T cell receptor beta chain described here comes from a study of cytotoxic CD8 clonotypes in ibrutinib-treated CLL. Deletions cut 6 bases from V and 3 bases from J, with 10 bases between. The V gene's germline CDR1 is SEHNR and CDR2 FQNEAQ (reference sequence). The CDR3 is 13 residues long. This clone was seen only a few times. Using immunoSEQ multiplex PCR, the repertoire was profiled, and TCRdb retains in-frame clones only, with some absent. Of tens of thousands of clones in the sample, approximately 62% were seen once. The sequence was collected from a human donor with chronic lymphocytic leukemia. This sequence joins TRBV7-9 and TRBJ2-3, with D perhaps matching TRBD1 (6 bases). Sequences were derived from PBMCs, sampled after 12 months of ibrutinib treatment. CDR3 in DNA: TGTGCCAGCAGTTGGACAGATACAGATACGCAGTATTTT. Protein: CASSWTDTDTQYF. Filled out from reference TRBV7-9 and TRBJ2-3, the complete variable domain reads DTGVSQNPRHKITKRGQNVTFRCDPISEHNRLYWYRQTLGQGPEFLTYFQNEAQLEKSRLLSDRFSAERPKGSFSTLEIQRTEQGDSAMYLCASSWTDTDTQYFGPGTRLTVL.